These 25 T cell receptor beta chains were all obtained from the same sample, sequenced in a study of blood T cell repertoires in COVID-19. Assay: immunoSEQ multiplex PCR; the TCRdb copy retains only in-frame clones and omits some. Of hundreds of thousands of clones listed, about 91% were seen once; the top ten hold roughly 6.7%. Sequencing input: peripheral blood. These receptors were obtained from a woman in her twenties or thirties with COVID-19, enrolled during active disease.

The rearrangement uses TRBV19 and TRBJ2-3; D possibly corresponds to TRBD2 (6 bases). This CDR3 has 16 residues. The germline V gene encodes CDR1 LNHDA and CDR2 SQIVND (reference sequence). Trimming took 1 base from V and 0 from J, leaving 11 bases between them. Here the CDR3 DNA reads TGTGCCAGTAGTATAGCGGGAGACAGAAGCACAGATACGCAGTATTTT. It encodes CASSIAGDRSTDTQYF.

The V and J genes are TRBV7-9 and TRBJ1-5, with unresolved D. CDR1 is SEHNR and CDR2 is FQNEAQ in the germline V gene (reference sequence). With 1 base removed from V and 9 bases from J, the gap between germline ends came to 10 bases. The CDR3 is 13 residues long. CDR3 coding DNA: TGTGCCAGCAGCTTAGGGGTCTCAGGGCCCCAGCATTTT. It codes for CASSLGVSGPQHF.

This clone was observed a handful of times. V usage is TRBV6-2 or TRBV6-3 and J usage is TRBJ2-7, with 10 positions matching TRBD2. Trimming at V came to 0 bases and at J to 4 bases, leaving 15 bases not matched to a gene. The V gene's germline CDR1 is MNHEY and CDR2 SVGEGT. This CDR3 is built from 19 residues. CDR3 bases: TGTGCCAGCAGTTACTCGCTTATGCTAGCGGGAGTGGACCTATACGAGCAGTACGTC. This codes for CASSYSLMLAGVDLYEQYV.

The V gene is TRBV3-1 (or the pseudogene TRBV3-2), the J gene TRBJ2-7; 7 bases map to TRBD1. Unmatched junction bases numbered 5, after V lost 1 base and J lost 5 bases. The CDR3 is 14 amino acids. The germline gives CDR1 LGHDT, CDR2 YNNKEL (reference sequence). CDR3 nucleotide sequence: TGTGCCAGCAGCCAAGGTGCAGGGGGAAACGAGCAGTACTTC. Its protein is CASSQGAGGNEQYF.

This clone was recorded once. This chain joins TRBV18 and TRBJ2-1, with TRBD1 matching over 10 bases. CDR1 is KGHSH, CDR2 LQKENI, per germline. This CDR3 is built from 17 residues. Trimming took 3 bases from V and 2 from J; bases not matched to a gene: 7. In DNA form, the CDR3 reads TGTGCCAGCTCACCGGACAGGGGGTCCTTAACCTACAATGAGCAGTTCTTC. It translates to CASSPDRGSLTYNEQFF.

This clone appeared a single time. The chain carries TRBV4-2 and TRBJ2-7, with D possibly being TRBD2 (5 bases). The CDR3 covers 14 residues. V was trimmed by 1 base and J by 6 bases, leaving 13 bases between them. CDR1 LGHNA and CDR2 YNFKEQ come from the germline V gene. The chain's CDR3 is CASSQGPGWVEQYF. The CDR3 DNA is TGTGCCAGCAGCCAAGGCCCGGGGTGGGTCGAGCAGTACTTC.

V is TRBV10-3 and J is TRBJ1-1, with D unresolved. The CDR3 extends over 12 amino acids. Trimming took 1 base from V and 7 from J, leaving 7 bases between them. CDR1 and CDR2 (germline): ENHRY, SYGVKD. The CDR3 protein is CAISEFPGEAFF. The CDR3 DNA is TGTGCCATCAGTGAGTTCCCAGGTGAAGCTTTCTTT.

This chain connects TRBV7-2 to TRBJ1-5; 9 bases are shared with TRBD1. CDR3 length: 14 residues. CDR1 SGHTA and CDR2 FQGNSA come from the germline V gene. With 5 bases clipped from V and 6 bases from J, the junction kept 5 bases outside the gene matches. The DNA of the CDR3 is TGTGCCAGCAGCCTGGGACAGGGAAGTCAGCCCCAGCATTTT. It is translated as CASSLGQGSQPQHF.

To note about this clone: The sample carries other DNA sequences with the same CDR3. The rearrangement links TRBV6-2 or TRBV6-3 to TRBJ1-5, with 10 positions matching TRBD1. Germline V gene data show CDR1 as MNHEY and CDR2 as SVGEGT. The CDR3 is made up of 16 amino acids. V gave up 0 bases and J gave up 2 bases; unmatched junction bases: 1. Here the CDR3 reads CASSYSGTGGNQPQHF. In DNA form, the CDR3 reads TGTGCCAGCAGTTACTCTGGGACAGGGGGCAATCAGCCCCAGCATTTT.

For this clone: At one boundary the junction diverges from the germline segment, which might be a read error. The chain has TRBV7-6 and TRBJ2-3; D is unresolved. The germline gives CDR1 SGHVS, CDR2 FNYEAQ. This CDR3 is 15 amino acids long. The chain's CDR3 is CASSPTGSRTDTQYF. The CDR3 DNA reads TGTGCCAGCAGCCCCACCGGCAGTCGCACAGATACGCAATATTTT.

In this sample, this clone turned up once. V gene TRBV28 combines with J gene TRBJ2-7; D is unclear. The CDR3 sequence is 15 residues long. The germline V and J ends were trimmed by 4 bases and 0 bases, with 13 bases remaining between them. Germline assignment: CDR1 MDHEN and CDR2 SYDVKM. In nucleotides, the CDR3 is TGTGCCAGCAGTTCCGTGGGCACGAGCTCCTACGAGCAGTACTTC. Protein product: CASSSVGTSSYEQYF.

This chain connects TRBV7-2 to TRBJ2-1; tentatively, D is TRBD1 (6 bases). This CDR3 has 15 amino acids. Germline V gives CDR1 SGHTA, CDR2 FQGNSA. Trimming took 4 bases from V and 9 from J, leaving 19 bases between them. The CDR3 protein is CASSSGGHLGGEQFF. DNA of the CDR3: TGTGCCAGCAGCTCCGGAGGACACCTAGGGGGTGAGCAGTTCTTC.

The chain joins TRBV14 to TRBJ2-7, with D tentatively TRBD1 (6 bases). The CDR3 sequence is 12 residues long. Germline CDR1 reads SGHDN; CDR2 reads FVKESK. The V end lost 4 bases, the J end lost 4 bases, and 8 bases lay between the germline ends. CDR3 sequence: CASSPQGYEQYF. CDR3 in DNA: TGTGCCAGCAGCCCCCAGGGGTACGAGCAGTACTTC.

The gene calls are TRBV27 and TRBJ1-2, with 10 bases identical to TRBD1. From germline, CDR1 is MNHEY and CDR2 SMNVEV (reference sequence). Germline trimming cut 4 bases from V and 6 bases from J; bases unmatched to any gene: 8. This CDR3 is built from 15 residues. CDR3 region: CASSSSSGTGDGYTF. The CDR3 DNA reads TGTGCCAGCAGTTCATCATCCGGGACAGGGGATGGCTACACCTTC.

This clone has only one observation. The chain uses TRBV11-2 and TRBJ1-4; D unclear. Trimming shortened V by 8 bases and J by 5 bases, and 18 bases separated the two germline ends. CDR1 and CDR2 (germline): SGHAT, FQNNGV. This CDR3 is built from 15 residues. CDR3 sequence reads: CASVGQLTGNEKLFF. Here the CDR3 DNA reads TGTGCCAGCGTGGGCCAACTCACTGGGAATGAAAAACTGTTTTTT. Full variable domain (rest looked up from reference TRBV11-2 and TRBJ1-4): EAGVAQSPRYKIIEKRQSVAFWCNPISGHATLYWYQQILGQGPKLLIQFQNNGVVDDSQLPKDRFSAERLKGVDSTLKIQPAKLEDSAVYLCASVGQLTGNEKLFFGSGTQLSVL.

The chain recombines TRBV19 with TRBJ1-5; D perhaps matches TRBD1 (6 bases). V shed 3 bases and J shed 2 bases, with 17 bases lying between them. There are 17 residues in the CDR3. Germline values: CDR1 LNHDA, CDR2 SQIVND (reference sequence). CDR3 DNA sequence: TGTGCCAGTAGTATTGTAGACAGGAGAATTGGCAATCAGCCCCAGCATTTT. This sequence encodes CASSIVDRRIGNQPQHF.

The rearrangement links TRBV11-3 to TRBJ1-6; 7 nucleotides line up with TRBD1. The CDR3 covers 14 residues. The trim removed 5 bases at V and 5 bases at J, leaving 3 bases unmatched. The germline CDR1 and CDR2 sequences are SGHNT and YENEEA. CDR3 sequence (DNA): TGTGCCAGCAGCGCGGGACAGCATAATTCACCCCTCCACTTT. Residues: CASSAGQHNSPLHF.

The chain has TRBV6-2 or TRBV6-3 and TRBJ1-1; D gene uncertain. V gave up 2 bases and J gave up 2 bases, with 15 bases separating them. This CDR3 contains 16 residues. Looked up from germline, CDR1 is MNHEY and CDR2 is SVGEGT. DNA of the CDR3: TGTGCCAGCAGTTACAACCGGCGGAGGCTTAACACTGAAGCTTTCTTT. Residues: CASSYNRRRLNTEAFF.

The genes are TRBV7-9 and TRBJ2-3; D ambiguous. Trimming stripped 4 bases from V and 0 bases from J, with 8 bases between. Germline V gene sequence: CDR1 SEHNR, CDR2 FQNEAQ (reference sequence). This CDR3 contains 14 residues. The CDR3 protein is CASSYLTSTDTQYF. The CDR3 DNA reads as TGTGCCAGCAGCTATCTTACTAGCACAGATACGCAGTATTTT.

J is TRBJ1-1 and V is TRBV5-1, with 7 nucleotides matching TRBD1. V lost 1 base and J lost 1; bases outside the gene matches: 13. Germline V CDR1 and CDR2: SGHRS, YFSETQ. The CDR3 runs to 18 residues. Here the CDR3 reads CASSLPLQGSGANTEAFF. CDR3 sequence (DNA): TGCGCCAGCAGCTTGCCTTTACAGGGGAGTGGGGCGAACACTGAAGCTTTCTTT. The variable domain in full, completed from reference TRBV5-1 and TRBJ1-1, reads KAGVTQTPRYLIKTRGQQVTLSCSPISGHRSVSWYQQTPGQGLQFLFEYFSETQRNKGNFPGRFSGRQFSNSRSEMNVSTLELGDSALYLCASSLPLQGSGANTEAFFGQGTRLTVV.

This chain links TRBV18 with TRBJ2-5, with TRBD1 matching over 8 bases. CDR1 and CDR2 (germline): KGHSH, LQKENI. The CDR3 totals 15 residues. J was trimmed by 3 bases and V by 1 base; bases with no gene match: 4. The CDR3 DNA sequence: TGTGCCAGCTCACCACGACAGGGGTGGGAAGAGACCCAGTACTTC. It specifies CASSPRQGWEETQYF.

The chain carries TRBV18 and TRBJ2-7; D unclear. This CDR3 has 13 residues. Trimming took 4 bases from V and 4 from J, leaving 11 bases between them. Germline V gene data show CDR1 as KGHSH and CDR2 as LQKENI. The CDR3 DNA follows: TGTGCCAGCTCACAGCAAAACTCATACGAGCAGTACTTC. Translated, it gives CASSQQNSYEQYF.

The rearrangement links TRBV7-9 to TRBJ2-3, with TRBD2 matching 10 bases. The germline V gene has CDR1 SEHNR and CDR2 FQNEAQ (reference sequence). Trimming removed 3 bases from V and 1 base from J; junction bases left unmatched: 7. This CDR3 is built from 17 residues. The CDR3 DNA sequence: TGTGCCAGCAGCTTTGGAACTAGCGGGGTAGGCACAGATACGCAGTATTTT. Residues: CASSFGTSGVGTDTQYF.

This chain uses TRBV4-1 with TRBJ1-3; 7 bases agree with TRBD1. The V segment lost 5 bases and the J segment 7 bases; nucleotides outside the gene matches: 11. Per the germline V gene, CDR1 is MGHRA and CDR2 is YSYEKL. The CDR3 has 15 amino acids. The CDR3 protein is CASSDLTGSTNTIYF. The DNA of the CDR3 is TGCGCCAGCAGCGACCTGACAGGGAGCACGAACACCATATATTTT.

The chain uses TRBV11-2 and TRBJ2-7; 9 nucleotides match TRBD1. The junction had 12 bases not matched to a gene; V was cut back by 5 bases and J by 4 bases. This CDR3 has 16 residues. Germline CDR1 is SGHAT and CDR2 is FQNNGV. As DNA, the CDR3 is TGTGCCAGCAGCGAAAGAGGACAGGGGTGGTTATACGAGCAGTACGTC. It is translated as CASSERGQGWLYEQYV.